Presented here are 27 T cell receptor beta chains from one specimen sequenced in a study of blood T cell repertoires in COVID-19. Measured with immunoSEQ multiplex PCR; TCRdb has only the in-frame clones, and not every one. Of over 200,000 clones listed, 88% are singletons. The sample consisted of peripheral blood. The receptor set was obtained from a man younger than 35 with active or convalescent COVID-19.

V is TRBV30 and J is TRBJ2-5, with a possible D match to TRBD1 (5 bases). The CDR3 runs 13 residues. Trimming removed 0 bases at V and 1 base at J, with 6 bases between. Germline lookup yields CDR1 GTSNPN and CDR2 SVGIG (reference sequence). CDR3 loop: CAWSVDSQETQYF. As DNA, the CDR3 is TGTGCCTGGAGTGTAGACAGCCAAGAGACCCAGTACTTC.

The CDR3 nucleotides read TGTGCCAGTAGTGTGCCGGGCCCCCGGGGAAAACTGTTTTTT. Protein: CASSVPGPRGKLFF. The rearrangement uses TRBV19 and TRBJ1-4; the D is unclear. Germline V gives CDR1 LNHDA, CDR2 SQIVND (reference sequence). Trimming stripped 5 bases from V and 10 bases from J, with 17 bases between. The CDR3 has 14 amino acids.

This chain connects TRBV11-2 to TRBJ2-7; D is undetermined. Germline V lookup: CDR1 SGHAT, CDR2 FQNNGV. The CDR3 is 12 amino acids. V was cut by 4 bases and J by 3 bases, with 7 bases left in between. The CDR3 DNA sequence: TGTGCCAGCAGCTCCTATTACTACGAGCAGTACTTC. Translating it yields CASSSYYYEQYF.

The chain carries TRBV7-9 and TRBJ1-6, with 7 bases matching TRBD1. The length of the CDR3 is 15 residues. The germline V gene has CDR1 SEHNR and CDR2 FQNEAQ (reference sequence). The V gene end was trimmed by 3 bases and the J gene end by 8 bases; junction bases not matched to a gene: 7. The CDR3 DNA reads TGTGCCAGCAGCTTGGGGTGGGACAGAGATTCACCCCTCCACTTT. This gives the protein CASSLGWDRDSPLHF.

The chain is built from TRBV18 and TRBJ2-5, with 7 nucleotides matching TRBD2. V trimming: 8 bases; J trimming: 5 bases; junction bases outside the gene matches: 8. The CDR3 runs 13 residues. The V gene's germline CDR1 is KGHSH and CDR2 LQKENI. CDR3 DNA sequence: TGTGCCAGCGCCAGCTCAGCGGGGGAGACCCAGTACTTC. Translated, it gives CASASSAGETQYF.

V is TRBV6-5 and J is TRBJ2-7, with D possibly matching TRBD1 (6 bases). Trimming removed 0 bases at V and 9 bases at J, with 18 bases between. Germline CDR1 MNHEY, CDR2 SVGAGI. This CDR3 spans 15 amino acids. The CDR3: CASSYSQGIGTGQYF. The CDR3 nucleotides read TGTGCCAGCAGTTACTCACAGGGTATCGGAACGGGGCAGTACTTC.

V gene TRBV7-2 combines with J gene TRBJ2-1, with D maybe TRBD1 (5 bases). The germline gives CDR1 SGHTA, CDR2 FQGNSA. The CDR3 runs to 15 residues. V lost 4 bases to trimming and J lost 3 bases, with 13 bases between them. In DNA form, the CDR3 reads TGTGCCAGCAGCTCAGGCCCCACAGGCTACAATGAGCAGTTCTTC. Amino acid sequence: CASSSGPTGYNEQFF.

This chain links TRBV6-5 with TRBJ1-6; 8 bases are a match to TRBD1. The V segment lost 10 bases and the J segment 8 bases; nucleotides outside the gene matches: 7. From germline, CDR1 is MNHEY and CDR2 SVGAGI. The CDR3 is 13 amino acids. The CDR3 region is CATQTGADSPLHF. DNA for the CDR3: TGTGCCACCCAGACAGGGGCGGATTCACCCCTCCACTTT.

The CDR3 spells CASSTGGPTNEKLFF. Here the CDR3 DNA reads TGTGCCAGCAGCACCGGGGGTCCAACTAATGAAAAACTGTTTTTT. This sequence joins TRBV6-5 and TRBJ1-4; possible D gene TRBD1, 5 bases. Germline V gene sequence: CDR1 MNHEY, CDR2 SVGAGI. CDR3 length: 15 amino acids. V lost 6 bases to trimming and J lost 0 bases, with 11 bases between them.

The V call is TRBV25-1, the J call TRBJ2-7; 7 bases align to TRBD2. V lost 1 base and J lost 5; bases outside the gene matches: 8. Per germline, CDR1 MGHDK and CDR2 SYGVNS. The CDR3 extends over 15 amino acids. The CDR3 DNA is TGTGCCAGCAGTGAATCCGTGACTAGCTTCCACGAGCAGTACTTC. It encodes CASSESVTSFHEQYF.

The rearrangement joins TRBV20-1 to TRBJ2-3; the D gene is possibly TRBD2 (6 bases). The CDR3 has 15 residues. In germline, CDR1 is DFQATT, CDR2 SNEGSKA (reference sequence). Trimming removed 3 bases from V and 2 bases from J, with 15 bases in between. CDR3 bases: TGCAGTGCTAGTACGGGAGTAGGGGCCACAGATACGCAGTATTTT. Translation gives CSASTGVGATDTQYF.

V gene TRBV6-4 combines with J gene TRBJ2-3; the match to TRBD1 covers 8 bases. The CDR3 is made up of 18 amino acids. J gave up 7 bases and V 0 bases, and 15 bases lay outside the gene matches. Germline CDR1 MRHNA, CDR2 SNTAGT. CDR3 sequence: CASSDSNLGTGRPYTQYF. The DNA of the CDR3 is TGTGCCAGCAGTGACTCGAATCTCGGGACAGGACGCCCATATACGCAGTATTTT.

The chain carries TRBV2 and TRBJ2-1; D perhaps matches TRBD2 (6 bases). CDR3 size: 17 residues. The V end was cut by 0 bases, the J end by 2 bases, with 14 bases between. CDR1 is SNHLY and CDR2 is FYNNEI in the germline V gene. The chain's CDR3 is CASSEASPWEAYNEQFF. The DNA for the CDR3 is TGTGCCAGCAGTGAAGCCAGCCCCTGGGAGGCCTACAATGAGCAGTTCTTC.

Remarks on this clone: One end of the junction is discordant with germline, which a read error may explain. The genes are TRBV14 and TRBJ2-2; TRBD1 matches 7 bases. CDR3 length equals 19 residues. CDR1 and CDR2 (germline): SGHDN, FVKESK. CDR3 residues: CASSQVRQGLRLNAGELFF. CDR3 bases: TGTGCCAGCAGCCAAGTAAGACAGGGTTTAAGGCTGAACGCCGGGGAGCTGTTTTTT. Full variable domain (rest looked up from reference TRBV14 and TRBJ2-2): EAGVTQFPSHSVIEKGQTVTLRCDPISGHDNLYWYRRVMGKEIKFLLHFVKESKQDESGMPNNRFLAERTGGTYSTLKVQPAELEDSGVYFCASSQVRQGLRLNAGELFFGEGSRLTVL.

The CDR3 region has the DNA TGTGCCAGCAGTGAAGTCGGGAGTGGCGAGCAGTACTTC. Translation: CASSEVGSGEQYF. V is TRBV6-1 and J is TRBJ2-7; the D gene is possibly TRBD2 (6 bases). Trimming took off 1 base at V and 6 bases at J, with 10 bases between the two ends. The CDR3 has 13 amino acids. Germline V lookup: CDR1 MNHNS, CDR2 SASEGT.

The chain employs TRBV7-9 and TRBJ2-3, with D perhaps matching TRBD2 (7 bases). The CDR3 has 16 residues. The germline V gene encodes CDR1 SEHNR and CDR2 FQNEAQ (reference sequence). V dropped 4 bases and J dropped 1 base, with 15 bases sitting between them. CDR3 nucleotide sequence: TGTGCCAGCAGCTCGGCAGGGGAGGGTGGCACAGATACGCAGTATTTT. As protein: CASSSAGEGGTDTQYF.

The J gene is TRBJ2-3, the V gene TRBV7-9; possible D gene TRBD2, 6 bases. Germline V gene lookup returns CDR1 SEHNR and CDR2 FQNEAQ (reference sequence). The CDR3 is 16 amino acids. The germline V and J ends were trimmed by 1 base and 3 bases, with 14 bases remaining between them. The chain's CDR3 is CASSLEGTGVTDTQYF. The CDR3 nucleotides read TGTGCCAGCAGCTTAGAGGGTACGGGAGTGACAGATACGCAGTATTTT.

Points on this clone: The CDR3 ends on some other residue instead of the conserved phenylalanine or tryptophan, so this is likely a read error. Because the CDR3's place on the DNA is in doubt, the DNA is left out and the CDR3 is given as listed by TCRdb. The genes are TRBV6-7 and TRBJ2-7; TRBD1, the table's D call, lacks a check against the DNA. TRBV6-7 is an ORF; its function is uncertain. The CDR3 numbers 13 amino acids, ends counted. Here the CDR3 reads CASSLLPGQDDPD.

The chain recombines TRBV11-2 with TRBJ1-6, with a possible D match to TRBD1 (6 bases). CDR1 SGHAT and CDR2 FQNNGV come from the germline V gene. CDR3 length: 17 residues. Deletions cut 5 bases from V and 6 bases from J, with 20 bases between. CDR3: CASSHQAGGSRNSPLHF. DNA of the CDR3: TGTGCCAGCAGCCATCAGGCGGGGGGCTCACGTAATTCACCCCTCCACTTT.

This clone has a handful of counts. The V and J genes are TRBV28 and TRBJ2-2, with D uncertain. CDR3 length: 15 amino acids. The germline V gene encodes CDR1 MDHEN and CDR2 SYDVKM. The ends were cut back, 3 bases at V and 6 bases at J, with 14 bases in the middle. This CDR3 reads CASSFVRKWPGELFF. The DNA of the CDR3 is TGTGCCAGCAGTTTCGTCAGGAAGTGGCCCGGGGAGCTGTTTTTT.

The J gene is TRBJ1-2, the V gene TRBV6-2 or TRBV6-3; TRBD1 aligns across 10 bases. Germline lookup yields CDR1 MNHEY and CDR2 SVGEGT. With 4 bases clipped from V and 7 bases from J, the junction kept 15 bases outside the gene matches. The CDR3 is 17 amino acids. CDR3 residues: CASSSYETRDRGSGYTF. In DNA, the CDR3 is TGTGCCAGCAGTTCCTACGAAACCAGGGACAGGGGAAGTGGCTACACCTTC.

The rearrangement joins TRBV7-2 to TRBJ2-7; D unclear. Germline CDR1 is SGHTA and CDR2 is FQGNSA. The CDR3 covers 15 residues. V was trimmed by 4 bases and J by 0 bases, leaving 13 bases between them. The CDR3 loop reads CASSSRHFLSYEQYF. The CDR3 DNA reads TGTGCCAGCAGCTCCCGACATTTCCTCTCCTACGAGCAGTACTTC. Complete variable domain (other parts from reference TRBV7-2 and TRBJ2-7): GAGVSQSPSNKVTEKGKDVELRCDPISGHTALYWYRQSLGQGLEFLIYFQGNSAPDKSGLPSDRFSAERTGGSVSTLTIQRTQQEDSAVYLCASSSRHFLSYEQYFGPGTRLTVT.

The V and J genes are TRBV28 and TRBJ1-2; no clear D gene. With 11 bases removed from V and 4 bases from J, the gap between germline ends came to 17 bases. CDR1 and CDR2 from the germline V gene are MDHEN and SYDVKM. The length of the CDR3 is 13 residues. This chain's CDR3 is CAVKPPQTYGYTF. CDR3 in DNA: TGTGCCGTCAAGCCCCCCCAAACCTATGGCTACACCTTC.

V usage is TRBV3-1 (or the pseudogene TRBV3-2) and J usage is TRBJ2-3, with TRBD2 matching over 7 bases. Germline V gene data show CDR1 as LGHDT and CDR2 as YNNKEL (reference sequence). CDR3 size: 19 residues. V lost 4 bases, J lost 0 bases, and 16 bases stayed unmatched. The CDR3 here is CASSPPGLIAGTSTDTQYF. The CDR3 DNA sequence: TGTGCCAGCAGCCCGCCCGGGCTGATAGCGGGTACTAGCACAGATACGCAGTATTTT.

Only one count was recorded for this clone. This sequence joins TRBV7-9 and TRBJ2-5; the match to TRBD2 covers 13 bases. This CDR3 region has 15 residues. Germline CDR1 reads SEHNR; CDR2 reads FQNEAQ (reference sequence). Trimming removed 5 bases from V and 3 bases from J; junction bases left unmatched: 3. CDR3 in amino acids: CASSRGTSGKETQYF. Written as DNA, the CDR3 is TGTGCCAGCAGCCGTGGGACTAGCGGGAAAGAGACCCAGTACTTC.

This chain uses TRBV5-4 with TRBJ2-5; TRBD1 agrees at 8 bases. This CDR3 has 17 residues. CDR1 and CDR2 from the germline V gene are SGHNT and YYREEE (reference sequence). With V trimmed by 4 bases and J by 4 bases, 15 bases remained unmatched. CDR3 residues: CASSPTASVTGGETQYF. In DNA, the CDR3 is TGTGCCAGCAGCCCCACTGCCTCTGTTACAGGGGGAGAGACCCAGTACTTC.

The CDR3 DNA sequence: TGTGCCAGCAGTTTGCGGGGGACAGGGCTTGGCGAAAAACTGTTTTTT. It encodes CASSLRGTGLGEKLFF. The genes are TRBV28 and TRBJ1-4; TRBD1 agrees at 9 bases. V trimming: 3 bases; J trimming: 8 bases; junction bases outside the gene matches: 10. Per the germline V gene, CDR1 is MDHEN and CDR2 is SYDVKM. The CDR3 has 16 residues.